This entry lists 22 T cell receptor beta chains sequenced from one sample in a study of cytomegalovirus exposure and HLA in healthy donors. It was with 60 Vbeta and 13 Jbeta primers that the PCR ran. TCRdb's table, derived via immunoSEQ multiplex PCR, lists solely in-frame clones and lacks some. Found here are 95,000 to 150,000 clones, roughly four fifths of them singletons; the top ten hold about 1.8%. Sequencing input: PBMCs. These receptor sequences come from a man between 35 and 55 years old in good health and CMV-seronegative.

V is TRBV6-5 and J is TRBJ1-2, with TRBD1 matching 9 bases. In germline, CDR1 is MNHEY, CDR2 SVGAGI. The V segment lost 6 bases and the J segment 4 bases; nucleotides outside the gene matches: 3. The CDR3 length is 13 residues. In DNA form, the CDR3 reads TGTGCCAGCAGAGCGGGACAGGGCTATGGCTACACCTTC. Protein product: CASRAGQGYGYTF.

The chain couples TRBV14 to TRBJ1-1; D remains unclear. V was clipped by 0 bases and J by 0 bases, with 8 bases between them. The CDR3 is 15 residues long. Germline V gene lookup returns CDR1 SGHDN and CDR2 FVKESK. CDR3 protein: CASSQDWRMNTEAFF. The CDR3 nucleotides are TGTGCCAGCAGCCAAGATTGGCGGATGAACACTGAAGCTTTCTTT.

The V and J genes are TRBV7-9 and TRBJ1-5; the D gene is possibly TRBD1 (6 bases). The CDR3 totals 15 residues. Germline V lookup: CDR1 SEHNR, CDR2 FQNEAQ (reference sequence). The V end lost 1 base, the J end lost 6 bases, and 13 bases lay between the germline ends. The DNA of the CDR3 is TGTGCCAGCAGCTTAGGTAGCAGGGGAAGTCAGCCCCAGCATTTT. Protein product: CASSLGSRGSQPQHF.

This sequence joins TRBV7-4 and TRBJ1-3, with D possibly TRBD1 on 6 matching bases. Germline loops: CDR1 SGHVT, CDR2 SQSDAQ. The CDR3 consists of 16 residues. V was cut by 0 bases and J by 4 bases, with 13 bases left in between. The CDR3 DNA reads TGTGCCAGCAGCTTAGCCGGCAGGGGAACCGGAAACACCATATATTTT. Residues: CASSLAGRGTGNTIYF.

This clone was counted once. The rearrangement uses TRBV6-5 and TRBJ2-7; perhaps TRBD1 as D (5 bases). CDR1 is MNHEY, CDR2 SVGAGI, per germline. The CDR3 totals 14 residues. V lost 0 bases and J 3 bases, leaving 9 bases between the germline ends. The CDR3 sequence is CASSYSGDHYEQYF. The CDR3 coding sequence is TGTGCCAGCAGTTACTCAGGGGATCACTACGAGCAGTACTTC.

This chain uses TRBV29-1 with TRBJ2-1, with TRBD2 matching 11 bases. This CDR3 has 14 residues. Germline V gives CDR1 SQVTM, CDR2 ANQGSEA. Trimming cost V 4 bases and J 3 bases; bases outside gene matches: 2. This CDR3 reads CSVGTSGFYNEQFF. The DNA of the CDR3 is TGCAGCGTTGGGACTAGCGGGTTCTACAATGAGCAGTTCTTC.

The V gene is TRBV10-3, the J gene TRBJ2-3; 10 nucleotides match TRBD2. The CDR3 sequence is 16 residues long. Unmatched junction bases numbered 7, after V lost 6 bases and J lost 1 base. Germline CDR1 and CDR2: ENHRY and SYGVKD. The CDR3 DNA reads as TGTGCCATCAGGGCAACAGGACTAGCGGGCACAGATACGCAGTATTTT. Residues: CAIRATGLAGTDTQYF.

This chain uses TRBV28 with TRBJ2-2; D not resolved. Germline values: CDR1 MDHEN, CDR2 SYDVKM. V was cut by 7 bases and J by 2 bases, with 5 bases left in between. The CDR3 has 12 amino acids. This CDR3 reads CASKRNTGELFF. The CDR3 coding sequence is TGTGCCAGCAAGCGAAACACCGGGGAGCTGTTTTTT.

The chain employs TRBV7-9 and TRBJ1-4; D might be TRBD1 (5 bases). The CDR3 extends over 13 amino acids. The V end lost 0 bases, the J end lost 10 bases, and 9 bases lay between the germline ends. The V gene's germline CDR1 is SEHNR and CDR2 FQNEAQ (reference sequence). The CDR3 loop is CASSLATVTKLFF. The CDR3 DNA follows: TGTGCCAGCAGCTTAGCGACAGTGACAAAACTGTTTTTT.

About this clone itself: Other DNA sequences of this sample code for an identical CDR3. The chain joins TRBV27 to TRBJ1-4; tentatively, D is TRBD1 (5 bases). Germline values: CDR1 MNHEY, CDR2 SMNVEV (reference sequence). Trimming removed 6 bases from V and 0 bases from J, with 8 bases in between. This CDR3 comprises 14 residues. CDR3 region: CASSGTATNEKLFF. CDR3 DNA sequence: TGTGCCAGCAGCGGGACTGCAACTAATGAAAAACTGTTTTTT.

The chain combines TRBV7-3 with TRBJ2-7; 9 nucleotides line up with TRBD2. The CDR3 runs 15 residues. The J segment lost 3 bases and the V segment lost 0 bases, leaving 3 bases of the junction unmatched. Germline V gene sequence: CDR1 SGHTA, CDR2 FQGTGA. CDR3 protein: CASSLTGAGGYEQYF. In nucleotides, the CDR3 is TGTGCCAGCAGCTTAACGGGAGCGGGAGGCTACGAGCAGTACTTC.

The chain carries TRBV7-2 and TRBJ1-5, with TRBD1 as a possible D gene (5 bases). The CDR3 extends over 12 amino acids. The V gene's germline CDR1 is SGHTA and CDR2 FQGNSA. The V gene lost 5 bases and the J gene lost 4 bases, with 6 bases spanning the gap. The CDR3 here is CASSGANQPQHF. The DNA of the CDR3 is TGTGCCAGCAGCGGGGCGAATCAGCCCCAGCATTTT. The entire variable domain, with the rest obtained from reference TRBV7-2 and TRBJ1-5, is as follows: GAGVSQSPSNKVTEKGKDVELRCDPISGHTALYWYRQSLGQGLEFLIYFQGNSAPDKSGLPSDRFSAERTGGSVSTLTIQRTQQEDSAVYLCASSGANQPQHFGDGTRLSIL.

The chain is built from TRBV27 and TRBJ2-5; 8 bases are shared with TRBD2. The CDR3 runs 16 residues. The trim removed 6 bases at V and 2 bases at J, leaving 11 bases unmatched. Looked up from germline, CDR1 is MNHEY and CDR2 is SMNVEV (reference sequence). The CDR3 nucleotides read TGTGCCAGCAGGGCGCTTGGGCGGGAGGCACAAGAGACCCAGTACTTC. Encoded protein: CASRALGREAQETQYF.

J is TRBJ1-6 and V is TRBV7-8, with 7 bases matching TRBD1. This CDR3 spans 18 amino acids. Germline V gives CDR1 SGHVS, CDR2 FQNEAQ. V dropped 2 bases and J dropped 6; count of bases not matched to a gene: 13. CDR3 region: CASSLYRIGGNFNSPLHF. The CDR3, as DNA: TGTGCCAGCAGCTTATATCGGATAGGGGGCAATTTTAATTCACCCCTCCACTTT.

The gene calls are TRBV27 and TRBJ1-1, with a possible D match to TRBD1 (5 bases). The CDR3 contains 15 residues. Per the germline V gene, CDR1 is MNHEY and CDR2 is SMNVEV (reference sequence). V was clipped by 0 bases and J by 7 bases, with 15 bases between them. Written as DNA, the CDR3 is TGTGCCAGCAGTTTATCCGCCGGACGGGGGTTTGAAGCTTTCTTT. Translated: CASSLSAGRGFEAFF.

Only one count was recorded for this clone. V and J are TRBV27 and TRBJ1-1, with TRBD1 matching 12 bases. Germline-derived CDR1 and CDR2 are MNHEY and SMNVEV (reference sequence). This CDR3 has 16 residues. With 9 bases clipped from V and 6 bases from J, the junction kept 14 bases outside the gene matches. The CDR3 is CASYRGTGGDLAEAFF. CDR3 coding DNA: TGTGCCAGTTACCGAGGGACAGGGGGCGATTTGGCTGAAGCTTTCTTT.

This rearrangement joins TRBV6-1 to TRBJ2-7, with 7 bases that match TRBD1. Germline lookup yields CDR1 MNHNS and CDR2 SASEGT. Germline trimming cut 4 bases from V and 4 bases from J; bases unmatched to any gene: 7. This CDR3 has 14 amino acids. Written as DNA, the CDR3 is TGTGCCAGCAGTGTGGCCAGGGGGTTGTACGAGCAGTACTTC. Its protein product is CASSVARGLYEQYF.

CDR3 protein: CASSLEGSSGSTDTQYF. CDR3 DNA: TGCGCCAGCAGCTTGGAAGGGTCTAGCGGGAGTACAGATACGCAGTATTTT. The chain uses TRBV5-1 and TRBJ2-3, with 10 bases that match TRBD2. The junction had 7 bases not matched to a gene; V was cut back by 0 bases and J by 3 bases. The CDR3 is 17 amino acids. Germline loops: CDR1 SGHRS, CDR2 YFSETQ.

The rearrangement joins TRBV10-3 to TRBJ1-2; D is ambiguous. The CDR3 spans 17 residues. V lost 0 bases and J 4 bases, leaving 18 bases between the germline ends. CDR1 ENHRY and CDR2 SYGVKD come from the germline V gene. The CDR3 loop is CAISESITVSGTYGYTF. CDR3 nucleotide sequence: TGTGCCATCAGTGAGTCTATTACAGTCTCAGGTACCTATGGCTACACCTTC.

The chain recombines TRBV27 with TRBJ1-1, with D possibly matching TRBD1 (6 bases). With 5 bases removed from V and 2 bases from J, the gap between germline ends came to 12 bases. The CDR3 contains 14 residues. CDR1 MNHEY and CDR2 SMNVEV come from the germline V gene (reference sequence). This chain's CDR3 is CASSPWDTNTEAFF. The CDR3 nucleotides read TGTGCCAGCAGTCCGTGGGACACCAACACTGAAGCTTTCTTT.

The chain links TRBV7-6 to TRBJ2-1; 7 nucleotides align to TRBD1. Germline values: CDR1 SGHVS, CDR2 FNYEAQ. Losses at the gene ends were 1 base for V and 10 bases for J; bases not matched to a gene: 7. This CDR3 has 14 residues. The CDR3 here is CASSLVGQGGEQFF. The CDR3 coding sequence is TGTGCCAGCAGCTTAGTAGGCCAAGGGGGCGAGCAGTTCTTC.

The J gene is TRBJ2-1, the V gene TRBV6-1, with D possibly TRBD1 on 5 matching bases. This CDR3 contains 13 residues. The germline CDR1 and CDR2 sequences are MNHNS and SASEGT. The V end was cut by 10 bases, the J end by 8 bases, with 18 bases between. The CDR3 spells CATRQGKGYEQFF. The CDR3 DNA reads as TGTGCCACTCGGCAGGGTAAAGGCTATGAGCAGTTCTTC.